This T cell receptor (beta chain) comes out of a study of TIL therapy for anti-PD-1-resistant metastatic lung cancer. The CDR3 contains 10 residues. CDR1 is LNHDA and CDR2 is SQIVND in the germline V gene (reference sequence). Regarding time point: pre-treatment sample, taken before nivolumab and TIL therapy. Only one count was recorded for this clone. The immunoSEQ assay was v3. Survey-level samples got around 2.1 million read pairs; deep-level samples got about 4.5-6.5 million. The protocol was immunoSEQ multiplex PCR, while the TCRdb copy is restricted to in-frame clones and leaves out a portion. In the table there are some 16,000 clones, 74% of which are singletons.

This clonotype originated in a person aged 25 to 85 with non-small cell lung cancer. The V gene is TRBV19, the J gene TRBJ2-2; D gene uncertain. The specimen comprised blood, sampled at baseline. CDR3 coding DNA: TGTGCTATCGGAGCGGGGGAGCTGTTTTTT. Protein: CAIGAGELFF.